Listed here are 9 T cell receptor beta chains from one sample, sequenced in a study of shared clonotypes between healthy human individuals. Profiling relied on immunoSEQ multiplex PCR, and the TCRdb table lists in-frame clones only, not all of them. Of about 2.1 million clones in the sample, about 93% were seen once. In the naive CD8 group, cells lacked CD45RO and were positively selected for CCR7, so terminally differentiated effector memory CD45RA+ cells were left out. The sample taken for sequencing was naive CD8+ T cells from PBMCs. All receptors come from a man aged 18 to 29 in good health. Some clones in this sample may be carry-over from other donors' samples.

This clone has a single count. The chain combines TRBV9 with TRBJ2-7, with 8 bases identical to TRBD2. With 5 bases clipped from V and 3 bases from J, the junction kept 7 bases outside the gene matches. The CDR3 is 14 amino acids. Germline values: CDR1 SGDLS, CDR2 YYNGEE. In DNA form, the CDR3 reads TGTGCCAGCAGTAATGGGCTAGCGGGCTACGAGCAGTACTTC. Translated: CASSNGLAGYEQYF.

This rearrangement joins TRBV7-9 to TRBJ1-4; D might be TRBD1 (5 bases). V was trimmed by 2 bases and J by 0 bases, leaving 19 bases between them. The CDR3 runs 19 residues. In germline, CDR1 is SEHNR, CDR2 FQNEAQ (reference sequence). As DNA, the CDR3 is TGTGCCAGCAGCTTAATGCGGGACGGAGCTACTGCAACTAATGAAAAACTGTTTTTT. Translation gives CASSLMRDGATATNEKLFF.

Points on this clone: An end of the junction differs from the germline gene, which may be a read error. The chain has TRBV27 and TRBJ2-7; D call uncertain. The CDR3 runs 11 residues. Germline lookup yields CDR1 MNHEY and CDR2 SMNVEV (reference sequence). DNA of the CDR3: TGTGCCAGCAATAGGCCCTACGAGCAGTGCTTC. It codes for CASNRPYEQCF.

This clone was detected only once. The chain carries TRBV7-2 and TRBJ2-1, with D possibly called TRBD1 or TRBD2 (8 bases each). Trimming removed 0 bases from V and 7 bases from J, with 16 bases in between. Germline CDR1 is SGHTA and CDR2 is FQGNSA. The CDR3 is 16 amino acids. The CDR3 loop reads CASSLAGGDRYNEQFF. The CDR3 region has the DNA TGTGCCAGCAGCTTAGCCGGGGGGGACAGGTATAATGAGCAGTTCTTC.

Note on this clone: Additional DNA sequences in this sample encode the identical CDR3. The chain joins TRBV27 to TRBJ1-5, with TRBD1 matching 8 bases. Germline V gene lookup returns CDR1 MNHEY and CDR2 SMNVEV (reference sequence). The CDR3 sequence is 15 residues long. V lost 6 bases, J lost 0 bases, and 4 bases stayed unmatched. The CDR3 is CASSDRGYSNQPQHF. CDR3 coding DNA: TGTGCCAGCAGCGACAGGGGTTATAGCAATCAGCCCCAGCATTTT.

Only one count was recorded for this clone. In DNA, the CDR3 is TGTGCCTGGGACAGCATCCAAGAGACCCAGTACTTC. It specifies CAWDSIQETQYF. This sequence joins TRBV30 and TRBJ2-5; perhaps TRBD1 as D (5 bases). The germline gives CDR1 GTSNPN, CDR2 SVGIG (reference sequence). The CDR3 spans 12 residues. V was clipped by 5 bases and J by 1 base, with 8 bases between them.

Worth noting for this clone: A junction boundary mismatches the germline segment, possibly from a read error. J is TRBJ2-7 and V is TRBV29-1, with TRBD2 matching over 7 bases. CDR1 is SQVTM, CDR2 ANQGSEA, per germline. The CDR3 contains 13 residues. This chain's CDR3 is CSVEGGDSYEQCF. The CDR3 region has the DNA TGCAGCGTTGAGGGAGGGGACTCCTACGAGCAGTGCTTC.

The CDR3 protein is CASSFGTSGSSDTQYF. The CDR3 bases are TGTGCCAGCAGTTTCGGGACTAGCGGGAGTTCAGATACGCAGTATTTT. V gene TRBV28 combines with J gene TRBJ2-3, with 14 bases fitting TRBD2. The CDR3 loop spans 16 amino acids. The germline CDR1 and CDR2 sequences are MDHEN and SYDVKM. V was pared by 3 bases and J by 4 bases, with 3 bases of the junction left unmatched.

The chain combines TRBV29-1 with TRBJ2-7; D ambiguous. This CDR3 region has 15 residues. In germline, CDR1 is SQVTM, CDR2 ANQGSEA. Trimming pared 1 base from V and 0 bases from J, leaving 13 bases between. The CDR3 region is CSVEGGSTGSYEQYF. For the CDR3, the DNA is TGCAGCGTTGAAGGTGGCAGCACGGGCTCCTACGAGCAGTACTTC.